Here is one T cell receptor (beta chain) with its context. The antigen remains undetermined. The data originate from a study of cytomegalovirus exposure and HLA in healthy donors. General observations from the study: V- and J-gene trimming of TCR beta was linked (in a later analysis) to a missense DCLRE1C variant. An observed cluster of highly shared sequence variants was recorded as a likely sequencing artifact.

CDR3 size: 14 residues. Trimming pared 1 base from V and 3 bases from J, leaving 10 bases between. Germline CDR1 and CDR2: SGHRS and YFSETQ. It was with 60 Vbeta and 13 Jbeta primers that the PCR ran. The repertoire was sequenced with immunoSEQ multiplex PCR; TCRdb's copy has only in-frame clones and lacks some. The sample contains around 190,000 clones, just over 75% of which appear only once. This sequence originates from a man between 25 and 39 years old in good health and CMV-seronegative. Sequencing used PBMCs. The gene calls are TRBV5-1 and TRBJ1-1, with no clear D. In DNA form, the CDR3 reads TGCGCCAGCAGCTTGAATCGTCCGGACACTGAAGCTTTCTTT. Translating gives CASSLNRPDTEAFF.